A selection of T cell receptor beta chains follows, all from one sample in a study of T cells in localized non-small cell lung cancer. TCRdb's table, derived via immunoSEQ multiplex PCR, lists solely in-frame clones and lacks some. The sample has around 100,000 clones; over 80% are singletons. This material consisted of peripheral blood, taken before any cancer treatment. These receptor sequences come from a man between 35 and 75 years old with stage I squamous cell lung carcinoma. Each CDR3 is given with its conserved first and last residue. The order of the fields is V gene, J gene, clone size, D gene, CDR3 protein, CDR3 DNA. A D gene is named only where the DNA matches it firmly. A row's size may be missing; if present it is once, few, many or a size class.

>TRBV4-1|TRBJ1-2|-|-
CASSDFGTVYGYTF
TGCGCCAGCAGCGACTTCGGGACGGTATATGGCTACACCTTC
>TRBV5-1|TRBJ1-2|-|-
CASSPGTPFNYGYTF
TGCGCCAGCAGCCCGGGGACACCCTTTAACTATGGCTACACCTTC
>TRBV5-1|TRBJ2-1|-|TRBD1
CASSPGQGDNEQFF
TGCGCCAGCAGCCCCGGACAGGGGGATAATGAGCAGTTCTTC
>TRBV6-6|TRBJ1-2|-|-
CASSYALEGYGYTF
TGTGCCAGCAGTTACGCGTTAGAGGGGTATGGCTACACCTTC
>TRBV6-5|TRBJ2-7|-|-
CASTTLRGSYEQYF
TGTGCCAGCACTACTTTACGGGGATCCTACGAGCAGTACTTC
>TRBV18|TRBJ1-4|-|TRBD1
CASSPGQSNEKLFF
TGTGCCAGCTCTCCGGGACAGTCTAATGAAAAACTGTTTTTT
>TRBV15|TRBJ2-1|-|-
CATSRDNLFEQFF
TGTGCCACCAGCAGAGATAATCTGTTCGAACAGTTCTTC
>TRBV10-2|TRBJ1-2|-|-
CASSEGRGNLRGYTF
TGCGCCAGCAGTGAGGGAAGGGGGAATTTGAGAGGCTACACCTTC
>TRBV5-1|TRBJ1-1|-|TRBD1
CASSLGQGVSEAFF
TGCGCCAGCAGCTTGGGACAGGGGGTTTCTGAAGCTTTCTTT
>TRBV5-1|TRBJ2-2|-|TRBD1
CASSLARSGGDFKTGELFF
TGCGCCAGCAGCTTGGCCAGGTCAGGGGGCGACTTCAAGACCGGGGAGCTGTTTTTT
>TRBV29-1|TRBJ2-7|once|-
CSVEKSGAPTEQYF
TGCAGCGTTGAAAAGTCAGGGGCCCCCACCGAGCAGTACTTC
>TRBV7-6|TRBJ2-5|-|TRBD1
CASSLGQGGFWETQYF
TGTGCCAGCAGCTTAGGACAGGGGGGCTTTTGGGAGACCCAGTACTTC
>TRBV18|TRBJ1-4|-|TRBD1
CASSPQDRGTNEKLFF
TGTGCCAGCTCACCTCAGGACAGGGGGACTAATGAAAAACTGTTTTTT
>TRBV6-5|TRBJ2-1|-|-
CASRGNNEQFF
TGTGCCAGCAGGGGTAACAATGAGCAGTTCTTC
>TRBV7-9|TRBJ1-1|-|TRBD1
CASRGQGNTEAFF
TGTGCCAGCAGAGGACAGGGGAACACTGAAGCTTTCTTT
>TRBV10-3|TRBJ1-2|-|-
CAISESQGSTNYGYTF
TGTGCCATCAGTGAGTCCCAGGGGTCGACGAACTATGGCTACACCTTC
>TRBV18|TRBJ1-3|-|-
CASSLGRTSGNTIYF
TGTGCCAGCTCCCTAGGACGGACCTCTGGAAACACCATATATTTT
>TRBV19|TRBJ2-1|-|-
CASRALGGINEQFF
TGTGCCAGTAGGGCCTTGGGGGGCATCAATGAGCAGTTCTTC
>TRBV7-2|TRBJ1-6|-|TRBD1
CASSAQGADNSPLHF
TGTGCCAGCAGCGCACAGGGGGCCGATAATTCACCCCTCCACTTT
>TRBV7-2|TRBJ1-2|once|-
CASSLDHTRGDYGYTF
TGTGCCAGCAGCTTAGACCACACCCGAGGGGACTATGGCTACACCTTC
>TRBV28|TRBJ2-1|-|TRBD1
CASSSPGQGAGNEQFF
TGTGCCAGCAGTTCACCGGGACAGGGGGCAGGAAATGAGCAGTTCTTC
>TRBV7-9|TRBJ1-4|-|TRBD1
CASSSDRARELGEKLFF
TGTGCCAGCAGCTCTGACAGGGCGAGGGAACTAGGTGAAAAACTGTTTTTT
>TRBV7-9|TRBJ2-6|-|TRBD1
CASSLQGAGANVLTF
TGTGCCAGCAGCTTACAGGGGGCTGGGGCCAACGTCCTGACTTTC
>TRBV19|TRBJ2-3|few|-
CASSRRLEADTQYF
TGTGCCAGTAGTAGGCGGCTAGAGGCTGATACGCAGTATTTT
>TRBV2|TRBJ2-7|-|-
CASRFLGGAISYEQYF
TGTGCCAGCAGATTTTTGGGGGGGGCCATCTCCTACGAGCAGTACTTC
>TRBV4-1|TRBJ2-5|-|-
CASSQDGVQETQYF
TGCGCCAGCAGCCAAGACGGGGTGCAAGAGACCCAGTACTTC
>TRBV15|TRBJ1-2|-|-
CATSRVGTPANYGYTF
TGTGCCACCAGCAGAGTAGGGACACCGGCTAACTATGGCTACACCTTC
>TRBV6-1|TRBJ1-4|-|-
CASTTQSPGREKLFF
TGTGCCAGCACTACCCAGTCCCCCGGTCGTGAAAAACTGTTTTTT
>TRBV18|TRBJ1-2|-|-
CASSPQRSFGYTF
TGTGCCAGCTCACCACAGAGGTCATTCGGCTACACCTTC
>TRBV11-2|TRBJ1-1|-|-
CASSLQGSSEAFF
TGTGCCAGCAGCCTTCAAGGGTCTTCTGAAGCTTTCTTT
>TRBV6-5|TRBJ2-4|-|-
CASRQGNIQYF
TGTGCCAGCAGACAGGGAAACATTCAGTACTTC
>TRBV18|TRBJ1-6|-|-
CANLKRGRNSPLHF
TGTGCCAACTTAAAACGGGGTAGAAATTCACCCCTCCACTTT
>TRBV15|TRBJ1-1|-|-
CATSRKATEAFF
TGTGCCACCTCAAGGAAGGCTACTGAAGCTTTCTTT
>TRBV5-1|TRBJ2-7|-|-
CASTWDINSYEQYF
TGCGCCAGCACCTGGGACATTAACTCCTACGAGCAGTACTTC
>TRBV4-2|TRBJ2-7|-|TRBD1
CASSARQGASEQYF
TGTGCCAGCAGCGCGCGACAGGGGGCGAGTGAGCAGTACTTC
>TRBV2|TRBJ2-5|-|-
CASGEETQYF
TGTGCCAGCGGAGAAGAGACCCAGTACTTC
>TRBV29-1|TRBJ1-2|once|-
CSVESAAPGYTF
TGCAGCGTTGAGAGCGCGGCCCCAGGCTACACCTTC
>TRBV10-3|TRBJ2-7|-|-
CAISEGGARGEQYF
TGTGCCATCTCTGAGGGGGGGGCAAGGGGCGAGCAGTACTTC